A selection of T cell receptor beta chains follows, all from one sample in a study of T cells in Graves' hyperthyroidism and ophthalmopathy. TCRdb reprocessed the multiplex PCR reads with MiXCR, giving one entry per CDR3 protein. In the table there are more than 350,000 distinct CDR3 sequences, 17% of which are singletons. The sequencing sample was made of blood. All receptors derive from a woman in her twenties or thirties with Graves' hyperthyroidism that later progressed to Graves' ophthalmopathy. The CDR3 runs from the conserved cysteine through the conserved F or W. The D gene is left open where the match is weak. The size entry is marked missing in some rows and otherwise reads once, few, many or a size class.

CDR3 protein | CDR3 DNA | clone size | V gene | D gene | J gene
CASRGGGLGSYNEQFF | TGTGCCAGCAGGGGGGGCGGTCTCGGCTCCTACAATGAGCAGTTCTTC | many | TRBV28 | . | TRBJ2-1
CASSSRGREVSYEQYF | TGTGCCAGCAGCTCAAGGGGGCGGGAGGTCTCCTACGAGCAGTACTTC | few | TRBV11-2 | . | TRBJ2-7
CASSITAGETQYF | TGTGCCAGTAGTATAACGGCTGGGGAGACCCAGTACTTC | . | TRBV19 | . | TRBJ2-5
CASSSPNRGEQYF | TGTGCCAGCAGTTCCCCGAACAGGGGCGAGCAGTACTTC | . | TRBV2 | TRBD1 | TRBJ2-7
CASSLTSTGYRNYGYTF | TGTGCCAGCAGTTTGACTTCGACAGGGTATAGGAACTATGGCTACACCTTC | many | TRBV12-3/TRBV12-4 | TRBD1 | TRBJ1-2
CASSFGDENTEAFF | TGTGCCAGCAGTTTTGGAGACGAAAACACTGAAGCTTTCTTT | many | TRBV12-3/TRBV12-4 | . | TRBJ1-1
CSARRTGGNEKLFF | TGCAGTGCTCGGCGGACAGGAGGGAATGAAAAACTGTTTTTT | many | TRBV20-1 | TRBD1 | TRBJ1-4
CATSIGTGYSNQPQHF | TGTGCCACCAGCATTGGGACAGGATATAGCAATCAGCCCCAGCATTTT | many | TRBV15 | TRBD1 | TRBJ1-5
CACTAGYHGYTF | TGTGCCTGCACCGCGGGGTATCATGGCTACACCTTC | many | TRBV30 | . | TRBJ1-2
CASKTSVDYEQYF | TGTGCCAGCAAGACTAGCGTCGACTACGAGCAGTACTTC | many | TRBV2 | TRBD2 | TRBJ2-7
CASRGLAGGPDTQYF | TGTGCCAGCAGAGGACTAGCGGGGGGCCCAGATACGCAGTATTTT | . | TRBV6-1 | TRBD2 | TRBJ2-3
CASSHGLAGLHEQYF | TGTGCCAGCAGCCATGGACTAGCGGGACTCCACGAGCAGTACTTC | once | TRBV3-1 | TRBD2 | TRBJ2-7
CASSLGIGWTEAFF | TGTGCCAGCAGCCTGGGGATCGGGTGGACTGAAGCTTTCTTT | . | TRBV11-2 | . | TRBJ1-1
CASIQTLGAGGRDTGELFF | TGTGCCAGCATCCAAACCTTAGGAGCGGGAGGGCGGGACACCGGGGAGCTGTTTTTT | many | TRBV28 | TRBD2 | TRBJ2-2
CASSLHPRGRRDSPLHF | TGTGCCAGCAGCTTACACCCCCGCGGGAGGAGGGATTCACCCCTCCACTTT | many | TRBV11-2 | . | TRBJ1-6
CASSLEQGQGGSPLHF | TGCGCCAGCAGCTTGGAACAGGGACAGGGGGGTTCACCCCTCCACTTT | . | TRBV5-1 | TRBD1 | TRBJ1-6
CASRDGDSYNEQFF | TGTGCCAGCAGAGACGGGGACAGCTACAATGAGCAGTTCTTC | many | TRBV12-3/TRBV12-4 | TRBD1 | TRBJ2-1
CASSQDTRLREQYF | TGTGCCAGCAGCCAAGATACTAGGTTACGGGAGCAGTACTTC | many | TRBV4-2 | . | TRBJ2-7
CSVLTVNYGYTF | TGCAGCGTTCTGACAGTCAACTATGGCTACACCTTC | . | TRBV29-1 | . | TRBJ1-2
CASSLTGFEQYF | TGTGCCAGCAGCTTGACAGGGTTCGAGCAGTACTTC | many | TRBV7-8 | TRBD1 | TRBJ2-7
CASSLGALSASYEQYF | TGTGCCAGCAGCTTAGGGGCCCTTAGCGCATCCTACGAGCAGTACTTC | many | TRBV7-2 | . | TRBJ2-7
CASSLGGGLTDTQYF | TGTGCCAGCAGTCTGGGAGGGGGCCTCACAGATACGCAGTATTTT | many | TRBV27 | . | TRBJ2-3
CASSEVVATGTLLAGANVLTF | TGTGCCAGCAGTGAAGTAGTGGCGACAGGGACCCTCTTGGCTGGGGCCAACGTCCTGACTTTC | many | TRBV2 | TRBD1 | TRBJ2-6
CASSDTSRLAGVDEQFF | TGTGCCAGCAGTGACACCTCCAGACTAGCGGGAGTCGATGAGCAGTTCTTC | few | TRBV6-1 | TRBD2 | TRBJ2-1
CAWSVQGATDTQYF | TGTGCCTGGAGTGTACAGGGAGCGACAGATACGCAGTATTTT | many | TRBV30 | . | TRBJ2-3
CASRKQRYEQYF | TGTGCCAGCAGGAAGCAGAGATACGAGCAGTACTTC | many | TRBV28 | . | TRBJ2-7
CASSLEQGGNSPLHF | TGTGCCAGCAGCTTAGAGCAGGGAGGAAATTCACCCCTCCACTTT | many | TRBV7-9 | . | TRBJ1-6
CASSQDPLGSEAFF | TGCGCCAGCAGCCAAGATCCTCTTGGCTCTGAAGCTTTCTTT | many | TRBV4-1 | . | TRBJ1-1
CASSQRPGQGLSGYYEQYF | TGTGCCAGCAGCCAGAGGCCGGGACAGGGTTTGAGTGGGTACTACGAGCAGTACTTC | . | TRBV14 | TRBD1 | TRBJ2-7
CASSEASGRSYNEQFF | TGTGCCAGCAGTGAGGCTAGCGGGCGCTCCTACAATGAGCAGTTCTTC | many | TRBV2 | TRBD2 | TRBJ2-1
CASSYYAGTVNSPLHF | TGTGCCAGCAGTTATTACGCCGGGACGGTGAATTCACCCCTCCACTTT | many | TRBV5-8 | . | TRBJ1-6
CASSESSPNTGELFF | TGTGCCAGCAGTGAGTCGAGTCCAAACACCGGGGAGCTGTTTTTT | . | TRBV28 | . | TRBJ2-2
CARKASGDDLVGLQETQYF | TGTGCCAGAAAAGCTAGCGGGGATGACCTAGTGGGGCTACAAGAGACCCAGTACTTC | many | TRBV7-9 | TRBD2 | TRBJ2-5
CASSGGDGKRDTQYF | TGCGCCAGCAGCGGAGGGGACGGGAAAAGAGATACGCAGTATTTT | many | TRBV5-1 | . | TRBJ2-3
CACQGMTNEKPFF | TGTGCCTGCCAGGGGATGACTAATGAAAAACCGTTTTTT | . | TRBV30 | . | TRBJ1-4
CASSTRDRVTGELFF | TGTGCCAGCAGTACCCGGGACAGGGTAACCGGGGAGCTGTTTTTT | . | TRBV7-6 | TRBD1 | TRBJ2-2
CASNDPGRLNTEAFF | TGTGCCAGCAATGATCCGGGACGGTTGAACACTGAAGCTTTCTTT | many | TRBV2 | . | TRBJ1-1
CASSLLSSNYGYTF | TGTGCCAGCAGTTTATTATCATCGAACTATGGCTACACCTTC | many | TRBV27 | . | TRBJ1-2
CASSNLITGGTEAFF | TGTGCCAGCAGTAATCTTATTACAGGAGGTACTGAAGCTTTCTTT | many | TRBV12-3/TRBV12-4 | . | TRBJ1-1
CAILAGGYNEQFF | TGTGCCATCCTGGCGGGAGGGTACAATGAGCAGTTCTTC | . | TRBV10-3 | TRBD2 | TRBJ2-1
CASVAGAGSVSYF | TGTGCCAGCGTAGCGGGGGCCGGTTCTGTTTCGTATTTT | few | TRBV6-1 | TRBD2 | TRBJ2-3
CAISENKDILTDTQYF | TGTGCCATCAGTGAGAATAAGGACATCCTCACAGATACGCAGTATTTT | . | TRBV10-3 | . | TRBJ2-3
CSASSSDLVSGANVLTF | TGCAGTGCCTCAAGTTCGGACCTAGTCTCTGGGGCCAACGTCCTGACTTTC | . | TRBV20-1 | . | TRBJ2-6
CAWSGTAGGGGAYETQYF | TGTGCCTGGAGTGGGACAGCGGGCGGCGGGGGGGCCTATGAGACCCAGTACTTC | . | TRBV30 | TRBD2 | TRBJ2-5
CASSRSDSYSNQPQHF | TGTGCCAGCAGCCGGTCGGACAGCTATAGCAATCAGCCCCAGCATTTT | . | TRBV3-1 | . | TRBJ1-5
CASSDREGTGGYTF | TGTGCCAGCAGTGACCGTGAGGGAACGGGCGGCTACACCTTC | few | TRBV6-2/TRBV6-3 | . | TRBJ1-2
CASSQQGRELFF | TGTGCCAGCAGTCAACAGGGGCGGGAGCTGTTTTTT | many | TRBV2 | TRBD1 | TRBJ2-2
CASSHSISGSLTNEQFF | TGTGCCAGCAGCCACTCCATAAGCGGTTCGTTAACCAATGAGCAGTTCTTC | few | TRBV3-1 | . | TRBJ2-1
CATSRGSGSHNEQFF | TGTGCCACCAGCAGAGGCAGCGGGTCCCACAATGAGCAGTTCTTC | . | TRBV15 | . | TRBJ2-1
CASRQTEDQPQHF | TGTGCTAGCAGGCAAACCGAGGATCAGCCCCAGCATTTT | few | TRBV6-1 | . | TRBJ1-5
CSVEEGLEAFF | TGCAGCGTTGAGGAGGGGCTTGAAGCTTTCTTT | many | TRBV29-1 | . | TRBJ1-1
CASSLPPEPWAEAFF | TGTGCCAGCAGTTTACCGCCAGAACCGTGGGCTGAAGCTTTCTTT | many | TRBV12-3/TRBV12-4 | . | TRBJ1-1
CASSYLSYNEQFF | TGTGCCAGCAGCTACCTCTCCTACAATGAGCAGTTCTTC | many | TRBV11-2 | . | TRBJ2-1
CASSEAVASMGNEQFF | TGTGCCAGCAGTGAAGCGGTGGCCAGTATGGGCAATGAGCAGTTCTTC | many | TRBV6-1 | . | TRBJ2-1
CASGTASYNEQFF | TGCGCCAGCGGAACAGCCTCCTACAATGAGCAGTTCTTC | many | TRBV5-1 | . | TRBJ2-1
CASSSPGGGSLGADPEKLFF | TGTGCCAGCAGTTCACCGGGGGGGGGTTCCCTGGGGGCAGACCCGGAAAAACTGTTTTTT | . | TRBV28 | . | TRBJ1-4
CASSVTGRNTEAFF | TGTGCCAGCAGTGTCACAGGGAGGAACACTGAAGCTTTCTTT | many | TRBV2 | . | TRBJ1-1
CASSVGTGRYTQYF | TGTGCCAGCAGCGTAGGGACAGGGCGATATACGCAGTATTTT | few | TRBV7-6 | TRBD1 | TRBJ2-3